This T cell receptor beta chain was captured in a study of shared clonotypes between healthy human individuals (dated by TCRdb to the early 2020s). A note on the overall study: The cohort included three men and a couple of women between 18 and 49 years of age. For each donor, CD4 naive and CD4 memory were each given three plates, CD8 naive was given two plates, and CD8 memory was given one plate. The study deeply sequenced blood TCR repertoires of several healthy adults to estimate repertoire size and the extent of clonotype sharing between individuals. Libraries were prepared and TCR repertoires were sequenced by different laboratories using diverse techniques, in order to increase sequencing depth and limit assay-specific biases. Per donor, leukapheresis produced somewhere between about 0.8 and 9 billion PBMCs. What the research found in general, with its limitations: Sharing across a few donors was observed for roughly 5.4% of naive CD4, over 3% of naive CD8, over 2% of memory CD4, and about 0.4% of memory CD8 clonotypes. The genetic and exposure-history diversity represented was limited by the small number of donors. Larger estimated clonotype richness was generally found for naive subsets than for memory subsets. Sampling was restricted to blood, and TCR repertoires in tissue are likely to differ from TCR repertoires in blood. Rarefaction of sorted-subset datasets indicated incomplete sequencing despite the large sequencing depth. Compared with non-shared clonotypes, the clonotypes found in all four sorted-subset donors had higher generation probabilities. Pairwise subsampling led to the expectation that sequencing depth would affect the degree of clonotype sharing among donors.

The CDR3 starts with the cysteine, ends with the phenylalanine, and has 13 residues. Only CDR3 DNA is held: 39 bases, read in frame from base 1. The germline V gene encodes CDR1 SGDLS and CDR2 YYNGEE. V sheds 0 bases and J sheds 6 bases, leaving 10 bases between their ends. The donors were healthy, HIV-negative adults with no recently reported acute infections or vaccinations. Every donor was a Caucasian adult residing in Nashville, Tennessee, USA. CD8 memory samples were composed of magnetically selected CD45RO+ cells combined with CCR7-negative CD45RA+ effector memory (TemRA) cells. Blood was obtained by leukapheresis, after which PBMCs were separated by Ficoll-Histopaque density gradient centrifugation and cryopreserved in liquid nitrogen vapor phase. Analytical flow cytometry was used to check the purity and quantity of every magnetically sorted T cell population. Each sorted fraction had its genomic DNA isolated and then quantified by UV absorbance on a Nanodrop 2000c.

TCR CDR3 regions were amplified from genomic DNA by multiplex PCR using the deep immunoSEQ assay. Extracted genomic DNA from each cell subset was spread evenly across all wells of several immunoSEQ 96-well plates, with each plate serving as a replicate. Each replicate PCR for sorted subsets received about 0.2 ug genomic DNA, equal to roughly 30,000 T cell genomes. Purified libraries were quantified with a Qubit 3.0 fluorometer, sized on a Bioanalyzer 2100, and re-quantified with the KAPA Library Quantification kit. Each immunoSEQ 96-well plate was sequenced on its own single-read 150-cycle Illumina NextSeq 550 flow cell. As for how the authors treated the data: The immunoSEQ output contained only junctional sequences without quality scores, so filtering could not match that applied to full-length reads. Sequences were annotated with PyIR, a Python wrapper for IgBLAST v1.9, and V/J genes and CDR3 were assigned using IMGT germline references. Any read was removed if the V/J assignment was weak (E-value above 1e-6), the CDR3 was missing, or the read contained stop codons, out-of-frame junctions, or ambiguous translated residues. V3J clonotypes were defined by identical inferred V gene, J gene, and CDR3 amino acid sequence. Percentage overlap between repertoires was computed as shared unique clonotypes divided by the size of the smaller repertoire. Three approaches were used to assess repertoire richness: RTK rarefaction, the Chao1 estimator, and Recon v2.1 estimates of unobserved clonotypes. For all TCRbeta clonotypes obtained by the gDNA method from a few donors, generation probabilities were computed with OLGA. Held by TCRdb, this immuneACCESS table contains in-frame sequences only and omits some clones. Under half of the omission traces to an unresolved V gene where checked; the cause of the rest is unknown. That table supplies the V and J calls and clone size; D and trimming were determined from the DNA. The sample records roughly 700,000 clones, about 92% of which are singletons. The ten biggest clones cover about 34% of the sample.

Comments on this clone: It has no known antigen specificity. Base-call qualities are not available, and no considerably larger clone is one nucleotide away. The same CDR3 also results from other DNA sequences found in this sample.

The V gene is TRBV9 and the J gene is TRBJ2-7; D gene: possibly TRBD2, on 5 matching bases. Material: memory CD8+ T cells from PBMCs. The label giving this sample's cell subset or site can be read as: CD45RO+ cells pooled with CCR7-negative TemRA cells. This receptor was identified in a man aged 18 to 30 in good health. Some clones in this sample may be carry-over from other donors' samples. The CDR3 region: CASSVGGGGEQYF. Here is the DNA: TGTGCCAGCAGCGTAGGAGGAGGAGGCGAGCAGTACTTC.